This section outlines one T cell receptor (beta chain) sequence together with its context. Its antigen is not identified. These data belong to a study of cytomegalovirus exposure and HLA in healthy donors. Overall study: Assignment to the Caucasian-associated ancestry cluster applied to around 76% of the 350 to 500 genotyped donors.

Study-level results: Clonal expansion, a later analysis showed, was greater in HLA-associated TCR beta chains than in equally common others.

A multiplex PCR was run with 60 Vbeta primers and 13 Jbeta primers. The table came from immunoSEQ multiplex PCR; TCRdb's copy has only in-frame clones and leaves some out. This sample has about 250,000 clones, with around 80% found just once. Sequencing input: PBMCs. The TCR was taken from a girl aged 2-10 years in good health and CMV-seronegative.

The CDR3 region has the DNA TGTGCCTGGAGTCCCCATACTGGGGCCTATGGCTACACCTTC. Translated, it gives CAWSPHTGAYGYTF. The V gene is TRBV30, the J gene TRBJ1-2; tentative D call: TRBD1 (5 bases). The CDR3 sequence is 14 residues long. Germline CDR1 and CDR2: GTSNPN and SVGIG (reference sequence). Trimming removed 2 bases from V and 4 bases from J, with 14 bases in between.